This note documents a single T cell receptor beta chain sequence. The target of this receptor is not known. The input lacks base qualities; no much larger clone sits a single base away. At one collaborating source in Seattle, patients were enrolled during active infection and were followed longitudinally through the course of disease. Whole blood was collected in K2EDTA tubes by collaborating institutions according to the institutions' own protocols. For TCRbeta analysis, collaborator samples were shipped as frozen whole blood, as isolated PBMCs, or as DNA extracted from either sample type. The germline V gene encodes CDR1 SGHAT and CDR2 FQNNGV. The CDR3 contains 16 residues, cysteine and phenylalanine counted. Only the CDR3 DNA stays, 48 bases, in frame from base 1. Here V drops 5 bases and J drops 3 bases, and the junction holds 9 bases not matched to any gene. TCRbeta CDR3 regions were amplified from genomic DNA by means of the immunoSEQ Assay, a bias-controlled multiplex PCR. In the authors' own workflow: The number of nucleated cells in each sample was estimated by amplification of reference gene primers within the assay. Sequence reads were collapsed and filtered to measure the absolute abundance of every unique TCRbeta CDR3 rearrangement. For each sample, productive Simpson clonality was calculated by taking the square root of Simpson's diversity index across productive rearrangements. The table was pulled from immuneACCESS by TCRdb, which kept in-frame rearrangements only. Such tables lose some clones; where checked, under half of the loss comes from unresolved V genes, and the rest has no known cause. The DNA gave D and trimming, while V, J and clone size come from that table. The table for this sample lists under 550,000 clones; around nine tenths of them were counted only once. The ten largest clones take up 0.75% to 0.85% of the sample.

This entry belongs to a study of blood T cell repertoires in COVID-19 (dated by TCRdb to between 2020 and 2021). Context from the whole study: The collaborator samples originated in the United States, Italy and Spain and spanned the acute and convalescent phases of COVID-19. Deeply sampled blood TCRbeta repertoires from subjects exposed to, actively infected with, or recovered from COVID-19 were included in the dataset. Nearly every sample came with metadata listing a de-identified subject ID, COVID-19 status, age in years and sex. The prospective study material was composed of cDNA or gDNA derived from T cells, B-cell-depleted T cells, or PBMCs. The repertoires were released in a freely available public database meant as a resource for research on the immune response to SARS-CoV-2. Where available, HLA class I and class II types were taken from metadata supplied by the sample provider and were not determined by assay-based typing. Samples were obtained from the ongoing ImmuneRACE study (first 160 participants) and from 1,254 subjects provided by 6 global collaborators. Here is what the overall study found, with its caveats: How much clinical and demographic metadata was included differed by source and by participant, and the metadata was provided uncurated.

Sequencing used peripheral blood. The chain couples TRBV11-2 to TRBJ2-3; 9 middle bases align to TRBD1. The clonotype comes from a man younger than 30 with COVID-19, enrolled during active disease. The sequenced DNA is TGTGCCAGCAGCCCCATTGGACAGGGGCGGACAGATACGCAGTATTTT. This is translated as CASSPIGQGRTDTQYF.